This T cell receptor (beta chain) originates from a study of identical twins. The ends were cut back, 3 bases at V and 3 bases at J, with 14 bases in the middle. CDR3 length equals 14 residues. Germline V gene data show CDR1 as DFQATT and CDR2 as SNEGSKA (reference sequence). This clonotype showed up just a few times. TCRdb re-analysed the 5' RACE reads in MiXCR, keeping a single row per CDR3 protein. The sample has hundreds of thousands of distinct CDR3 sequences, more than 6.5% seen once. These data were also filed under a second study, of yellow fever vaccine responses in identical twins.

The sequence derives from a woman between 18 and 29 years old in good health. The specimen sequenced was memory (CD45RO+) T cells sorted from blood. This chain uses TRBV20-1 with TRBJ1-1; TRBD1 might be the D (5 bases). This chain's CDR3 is CSASVGRGHTEAFF. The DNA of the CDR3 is TGCAGTGCTAGTGTAGGCCGGGGCCACACTGAAGCTTTCTTT.